Each of the 26 T cell receptor beta chains below was sequenced from the same sample in a study of breast tumors, draining lymph nodes, adjacent tissues. Axillary draining lymph nodes of breast cancer patients supplied the node samples. TCRdb re-derived calls from the multiplex PCR reads in MiXCR, one entry per CDR3 protein. The sample records about 140,000 distinct CDR3 sequences, approximately 29% being singletons. The specimen was axillary lymph node tissue. The receptors were sampled from a female donor with breast cancer. Some clones in this sample may be carry-over from other donors' samples.

This chain joins TRBV29-1 and TRBJ1-1; 8 bases align to TRBD1. CDR3 size: 13 residues. Germline CDR1 reads SQVTM; CDR2 reads ANQGSEA. With 4 bases clipped from V and 7 bases from J, the junction kept 8 bases outside the gene matches. The DNA of the CDR3 is TGCAGCGTTGTTTTGGACAGGGCAGTTGAAGCTTTCTTT. Its protein is CSVVLDRAVEAFF.

Turning to this clonotype: This clone may be a read error of a much larger clone one base away. V is TRBV30 and J is TRBJ1-2, with TRBD1 matching 10 bases. This CDR3 region has 18 residues. The germline V gene has CDR1 GTSNPN and CDR2 SVGIG (reference sequence). The CDR3 sequence: CAWSTRDRGFSGNYGYAF. The CDR3 bases are TGTGCCTGGAGCACACGGGACAGGGGCTTTAGTGGAAACTATGGCTACGCCTTC.

V and J are TRBV2 and TRBJ2-3, with 13 positions matching TRBD2. The V and J ends lost 4 bases and 0 bases, in that order; junction bases with no gene match: 10. The length of the CDR3 is 19 residues. Germline-derived CDR1 and CDR2 are SNHLY and FYNNEI. The CDR3 coding sequence is TGTGCCAGCAGTGTGCCACTAGCGGGGGGGCCTGATAGCACAGATACGCAGTATTTT. This codes for CASSVPLAGGPDSTDTQYF.

This clonotype was counted many times. The chain recombines TRBV20-1 with TRBJ2-2, with D possibly TRBD1 on 5 matching bases. Germline V gene sequence: CDR1 DFQATT, CDR2 SNEGSKA (reference sequence). This CDR3 contains 15 residues. V was clipped by 0 bases and J by 5 bases, with 13 bases between them. The CDR3 DNA follows: TGCAGTGCTAGAGATCGGTCAGGGCTTACCGGGGAGCTGTTTTTT. Its translation: CSARDRSGLTGELFF.

This rearrangement joins TRBV5-1 to TRBJ1-1, with a possible D match to TRBD1 (5 bases). The CDR3 covers 14 residues. CDR1 and CDR2 from the germline V gene are SGHRS and YFSETQ. The V end lost 5 bases, the J end lost 1 base, and 12 bases lay between the germline ends. The CDR3 region has the DNA TGCGCCAGCAGACAGGATACCAGGAACACTGAAGCTTTCTTT. This encodes CASRQDTRNTEAFF.

The J gene is TRBJ1-6, the V gene TRBV6-6, with TRBD1 matching 7 bases. This CDR3 has 16 residues. Germline CDR1 and CDR2: MNHNY and SVGAGI (reference sequence). Trimming removed 0 bases from V and 4 bases from J; junction bases left unmatched: 3. CDR3 DNA: TGTGCCAGCAGTTACTCGGGACAGATATATAATTCACCCCTCCACTTT. It codes for CASSYSGQIYNSPLHF.

V and J are TRBV11-1 and TRBJ2-4, with D unresolved. V was clipped by 5 bases and J by 0 bases, with 8 bases between them. The CDR3 consists of 14 residues. The germline CDR1 and CDR2 sequences are SGHAT and FQDESV (reference sequence). The CDR3 region is CASSPRVAKNIQYF. DNA for the CDR3: TGTGCCAGCAGCCCGAGAGTAGCCAAAAACATTCAGTACTTC.

Notes on this clonotype: A much larger clonotype is one base distant, so this may be a read error. The chain recombines TRBV28 with TRBJ1-2, with D possibly being TRBD1 (5 bases). The CDR3 has 14 amino acids. V was trimmed by 7 bases and J by 2 bases, leaving 14 bases between them. Germline V gene lookup returns CDR1 MDHEN and CDR2 SYDVKM. CDR3 amino acids: CASNRRDRNYGYTF. CDR3 in DNA: TGTGCCAGCAACCGTCGGGACCGAAACTATGGCTACACCTTC.

This clonotype was recorded at least ten times. CDR3 protein: CAFSGTGGANGYTF. In DNA form, the CDR3 reads TGTGCCTTCTCCGGGACAGGGGGCGCGAATGGCTACACCTTC. This chain connects TRBV30 to TRBJ1-2; 12 bases are a match to TRBD1. CDR3 length: 14 amino acids. Germline V CDR1 and CDR2: GTSNPN, SVGIG (reference sequence). J gave up 6 bases and V 7 bases, and 9 bases lay outside the gene matches.

This clonotype was detected ten times or more. The chain is built from TRBV5-1 and TRBJ2-1; no firm D call. The CDR3 has 12 amino acids. Germline V CDR1 and CDR2: SGHRS, YFSETQ. V shed 5 bases and J shed 9 bases, with 12 bases lying between them. CDR3 nucleotides: TGCGCCAGCAGAGACCCCGAGCTTGAGCAGTTCTTC. This encodes CASRDPELEQFF.

On this clonotype: One end of the junction varies from germline; a read error may be responsible. The chain combines TRBV5-1 with TRBJ2-7; a possible D gene is TRBD1 (5 bases). The CDR3 consists of 14 residues. In germline, CDR1 is SGHRS, CDR2 YFSETQ. The CDR3 DNA reads as TGCGCCAGCAGCTTGGTTTGGGGCTCCTACGGGCAGTACTTC. Residues: CASSLVWGSYGQYF.

This rearrangement joins TRBV30 to TRBJ2-2, with 9 bases matching TRBD1. Trimming at V came to 1 base and at J to 6 bases, leaving 9 bases not matched to a gene. This CDR3 spans 16 amino acids. In germline, CDR1 is GTSNPN, CDR2 SVGIG (reference sequence). This CDR3 is CAWSGDRVGGAGELFF. The DNA for the CDR3 is TGTGCCTGGAGTGGGGACAGGGTGGGTGGAGCCGGGGAGCTGTTTTTT.

Turning to this clonotype: A much larger clone lies a single base off, so this may be a read error. The rearrangement links TRBV28 to TRBJ1-2, with a tentative D call TRBD1 (6 bases). Germline CDR1 MDHEN, CDR2 SYDVKM. The CDR3 has 14 residues. This CDR3 reads CVSSTGDIGYGYTF. Here the CDR3 DNA reads TGTGTCAGCAGCACCGGGGACATCGGCTATGGCTACACCTTC.

This clonotype occurred many times. The genes are TRBV4-3 and TRBJ2-1; D uncertain. Per germline, CDR1 LGHNA and CDR2 YSLEER. Trimming took off 7 bases at V and 0 bases at J, with 13 bases between the two ends. The CDR3 is 15 residues long. CDR3: CASTPRVSSYNEQFF. Here the CDR3 DNA reads TGCGCCAGCACCCCTCGGGTGAGCTCCTACAATGAGCAGTTCTTC.

There are many counts of this clonotype. The V and J genes are TRBV7-9 and TRBJ1-4; D is unresolved. The CDR3 loop spans 14 amino acids. The germline CDR1 and CDR2 sequences are SEHNR and FQNEAQ (reference sequence). The V end was cut by 4 bases, the J end by 2 bases, with 8 bases between. The CDR3 DNA is TGTGCCAGCAGCTCCGGGGTGACTAATGAAAAACTGTTTTTT. This gives the protein CASSSGVTNEKLFF.

In this sample, this clonotype turned up many times. The CDR3 sequence: CASSELRVQGNTIYF. In DNA, the CDR3 is TGTGCCAGCAGCGAACTTCGCGTTCAGGGAAACACCATATATTTT. The chain has TRBV7-9 and TRBJ1-3, with no clear D. Trimming cost V 5 bases and J 4 bases, with 15 bases left between them. The CDR3 has 15 residues. The germline gives CDR1 SEHNR, CDR2 FQNEAQ (reference sequence).

This clonotype was recorded at least ten times. The chain recombines TRBV7-6 with TRBJ2-5; D gene uncertain. Germline V gene sequence: CDR1 SGHVS, CDR2 FNYEAQ. The CDR3 covers 12 residues. Trimming removed 5 bases at V and 5 bases at J, with 9 bases between. The CDR3 DNA follows: TGTGCCAGCAGCCCGCGGTCGGAGACCCAGTACTTC. This sequence encodes CASSPRSETQYF.

This clonotype has a count of ten or more. The rearrangement uses TRBV5-8 and TRBJ1-2; D ambiguous. V dropped 4 bases and J dropped 8 bases, with 12 bases sitting between them. CDR3 size: 12 residues. The germline gives CDR1 SGHTS, CDR2 YDEGEE. In DNA, the CDR3 is TGTGCCAGCAGCAACTCCCACGGCGGCTACACCTTC. Translated: CASSNSHGGYTF. Filled out from reference TRBV5-8 and TRBJ1-2, the complete variable domain reads EAGVTQSPTHLIKTRGQQATLRCSPISGHTSVYWYQQALGLGLQFLLWYDEGEERNRGNFPPRFSGRQFPNYSSELNVNALELEDSALYLCASSNSHGGYTFGSGTRLTVV.

This clonotype was observed at least ten times. The chain is built from TRBV18 and TRBJ1-2; no definite D call. Trimming shortened V by 0 bases and J by 0 bases, and 11 bases separated the two germline ends. Germline assignment: CDR1 KGHSH and CDR2 LQKENI. The CDR3 spans 16 residues. This CDR3 reads CASSPPSSNPNYGYTF. The DNA for the CDR3 is TGTGCCAGCTCACCACCGAGCAGCAACCCTAACTATGGCTACACCTTC.

The V gene is TRBV9, the J gene TRBJ2-2, with 7 positions matching TRBD2. This CDR3 is built from 17 residues. Per germline, CDR1 SGDLS and CDR2 YYNGEE. V trimming: 0 bases; J trimming: 3 bases; junction bases outside the gene matches: 8. The CDR3 is CASSVVKAGQYTGELFF. The CDR3 region has the DNA TGTGCCAGCAGCGTAGTCAAAGCGGGGCAGTACACCGGGGAGCTGTTTTTT.

The rearrangement links TRBV7-8 to TRBJ1-2; D is ambiguous. The CDR3 has 16 residues. In germline, CDR1 is SGHVS, CDR2 FQNEAQ. Trimming took off 4 bases at V and 3 bases at J, with 18 bases between the two ends. CDR3: CASSYKSKIRDYGYTF. The CDR3 DNA sequence: TGTGCCAGCAGCTACAAATCGAAAATCCGGGACTATGGCTACACCTTC.

This clonotype was recorded at least ten times. J is TRBJ1-6 and V is TRBV12-3 or TRBV12-4, with D uncertain. Trimming cost V 4 bases and J 13 bases, with 14 bases left between them. The CDR3 is made up of 13 amino acids. In DNA form, the CDR3 reads TGTGCCAGCAGTTGCGACCGCGGCCGTCCCCTCCACTTT. This translates into CASSCDRGRPLHF.

This clonotype was seen many times. The chain is built from TRBV20-1 and TRBJ2-3, with 9 positions matching TRBD2. Trimming cost V 0 bases and J 5 bases; bases outside gene matches: 6. CDR1 and CDR2 from the germline V gene are DFQATT and SNEGSKA (reference sequence). The length of the CDR3 is 15 residues. CDR3 in DNA: TGCAGTGCTAGAGATATGGGGCGGGGGGGAGATACGCAGTATTTT. Amino acids: CSARDMGRGGDTQYF.

This clonotype has more than one count but fewer than ten. The chain links TRBV5-1 to TRBJ1-1; D gene unclear. Trimming took 4 bases from V and 1 from J, leaving 8 bases between them. Germline assignment: CDR1 SGHRS and CDR2 YFSETQ. CDR3 size: 13 residues. CDR3 sequence: CASSPDGNTEAFF. CDR3 in DNA: TGCGCCAGCAGCCCCGACGGGAACACTGAAGCTTTCTTT.

This rearrangement joins TRBV15 to TRBJ2-1; D gene ambiguous. This CDR3 comprises 15 residues. Germline CDR1 reads LNHNV; CDR2 reads YYDKDF (reference sequence). V was pared by 0 bases and J by 5 bases, with 11 bases between. DNA for the CDR3: TGTGCCACCAGCAGAGAACAGCTACTTAACAATGAGCAGTTCTTC. It yields the protein CATSREQLLNNEQFF.

This clonotype occurred once. Likely a read error: the CDR3 ends without its conserved phenylalanine or tryptophan. The limits of the CDR3 on the DNA are not certain, so only TCRdb's listed CDR3 is given. This chain joins TRBV24-1 and TRBJ2-1. Including both end residues, the CDR3 is 15 amino acids long. Germline V gene lookup returns CDR1 KGHDR and CDR2 SFDVKD. The CDR3 reads CATSANRGSYNEQFH.